This T cell receptor (beta chain) was retrieved from a study of T-cell memory formation after mild COVID-19. Deletions cut 6 bases from V and 1 base from J, with 13 bases between. CDR1 and CDR2 (germline): LNHDA, SQIVND (reference sequence). This CDR3 is built from 14 residues. TCRdb passed the 5' RACE reads through MiXCR, listing each CDR3 protein once. The table shows around 450,000 distinct CDR3 sequences, with 20% to 25% occurring only once. Remarks on this clonotype: What it recognizes is unknown.

The study, taken as a whole, reports: For contracting clones, CD4+ ones sat mainly in CM and EM, CD8+ in EMRA.

The genes are TRBV19 and TRBJ2-7, with D perhaps matching TRBD1 (5 bases). Sequences were obtained from PBMCs or a T cell subset sorted from them (not recorded which). The receptor comes from an adult woman who had mild COVID-19 (a few samples of this study predate the infection). Cell type and time point are not known. CDR3 sequence (DNA): TGTGCCAGTAGGACAGACACGACGTCCTACGAGCAGTACTTC. Translated, it gives CASRTDTTSYEQYF.